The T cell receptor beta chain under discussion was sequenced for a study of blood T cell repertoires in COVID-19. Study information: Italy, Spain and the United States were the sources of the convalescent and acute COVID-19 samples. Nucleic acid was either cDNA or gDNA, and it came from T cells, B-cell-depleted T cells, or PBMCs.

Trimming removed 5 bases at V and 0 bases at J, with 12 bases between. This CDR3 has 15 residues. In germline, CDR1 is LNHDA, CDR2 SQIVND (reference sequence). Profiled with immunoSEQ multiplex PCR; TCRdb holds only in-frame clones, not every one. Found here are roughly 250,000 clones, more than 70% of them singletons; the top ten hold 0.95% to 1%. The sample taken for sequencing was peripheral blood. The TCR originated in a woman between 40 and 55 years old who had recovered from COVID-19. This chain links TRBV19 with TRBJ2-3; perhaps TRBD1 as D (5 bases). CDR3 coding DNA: TGTGCCAGTAGTCCCCTGACAGCTAGCACAGATACGCAGTATTTT. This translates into CASSPLTASTDTQYF.